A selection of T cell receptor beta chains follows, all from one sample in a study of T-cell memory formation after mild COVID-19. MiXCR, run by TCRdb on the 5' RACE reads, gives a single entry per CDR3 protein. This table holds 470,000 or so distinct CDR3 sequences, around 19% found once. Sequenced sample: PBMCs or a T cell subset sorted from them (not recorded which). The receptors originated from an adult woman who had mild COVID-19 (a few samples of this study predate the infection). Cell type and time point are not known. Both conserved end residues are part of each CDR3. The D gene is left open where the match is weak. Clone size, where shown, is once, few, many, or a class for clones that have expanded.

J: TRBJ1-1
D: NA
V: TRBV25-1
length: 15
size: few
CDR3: CASPNLPRTEGEAFF
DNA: TGTGCCAGCCCGAACCTCCCTAGGACGGAAGGTGAAGCTTTCTTT

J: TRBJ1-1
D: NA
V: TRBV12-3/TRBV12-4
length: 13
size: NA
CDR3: CASSFMLNTEAFF
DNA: TGTGCCAGCAGTTTTATGTTGAACACTGAAGCTTTCTTT

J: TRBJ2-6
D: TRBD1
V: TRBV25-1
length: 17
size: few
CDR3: CASSDDRDGSGANVLTF
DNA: TGTGCCAGCAGTGACGACAGGGATGGTTCTGGGGCCAACGTCCTGACTTTC

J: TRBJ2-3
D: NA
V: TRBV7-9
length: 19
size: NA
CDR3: CASSNRSTGSLRRTDTQYF
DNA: TGTGCCAGCAGCAACCGGAGTACAGGGAGTTTGAGGAGGACAGATACGCAGTATTTT

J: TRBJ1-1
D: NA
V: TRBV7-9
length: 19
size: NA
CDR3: CASSPLPSSGAGANTEAFF
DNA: TGTGCCAGCAGCCCACTTCCCTCCTCCGGGGCAGGGGCGAACACTGAAGCTTTCTTT

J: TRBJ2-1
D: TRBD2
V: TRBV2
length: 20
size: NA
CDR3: CASSGPPLNLSGASYNEQFF
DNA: TGTGCCAGCAGTGGTCCTCCACTCAACTTAAGCGGGGCCTCCTACAATGAGCAGTTCTTC

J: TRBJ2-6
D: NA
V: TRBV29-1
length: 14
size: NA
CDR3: CSVEDITGANVLTF
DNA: TGCAGCGTTGAAGATATTACTGGGGCCAACGTCCTGACTTTC

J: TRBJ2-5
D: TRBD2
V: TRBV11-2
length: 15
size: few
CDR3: CASRPLAGTQETQYF
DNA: TGTGCCAGCAGACCCCTAGCGGGAACCCAAGAGACCCAGTACTTC

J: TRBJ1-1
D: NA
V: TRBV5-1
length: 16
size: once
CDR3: CASSLDGQGSFTEAFF
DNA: TGCGCCAGCAGCTTAGATGGCCAGGGGTCTTTCACTGAAGCTTTCTTT

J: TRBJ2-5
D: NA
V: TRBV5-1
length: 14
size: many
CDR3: CASSFNSAQETQYF
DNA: TGCGCCAGCAGCTTTAACAGCGCCCAAGAGACCCAGTACTTC

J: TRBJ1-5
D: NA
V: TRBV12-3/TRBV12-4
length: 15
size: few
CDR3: CASSFRGAGNQPQHF
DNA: TGTGCCAGCAGTTTTCGGGGAGCAGGGAATCAGCCCCAGCATTTT

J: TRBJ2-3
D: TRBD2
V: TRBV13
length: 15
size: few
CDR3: CASSLSGSWSDTQYF
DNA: TGTGCCAGCAGTCTTAGCGGGAGCTGGTCAGATACGCAGTATTTT

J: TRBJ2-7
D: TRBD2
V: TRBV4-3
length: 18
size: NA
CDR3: CASSQDPGLAVSSYEQYF
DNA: TGCGCCAGCAGCCAAGACCCCGGACTAGCGGTAAGCTCCTACGAGCAGTACTTC

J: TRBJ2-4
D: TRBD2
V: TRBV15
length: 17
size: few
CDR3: CATMERDRYLAKNIQYF
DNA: TGTGCCACCATGGAGCGGGACCGTTACTTAGCCAAAAACATTCAGTACTTC

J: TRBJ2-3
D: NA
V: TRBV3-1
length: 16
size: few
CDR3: CASSPRRAVNTDTQYF
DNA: TGTGCCAGCAGCCCCCGGAGAGCGGTGAACACAGATACGCAGTATTTT

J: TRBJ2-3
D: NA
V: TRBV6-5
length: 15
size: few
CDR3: CASSYTGLLTDTQYF
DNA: TGTGCCAGCAGTTACACCGGACTACTAACAGATACGCAGTATTTT

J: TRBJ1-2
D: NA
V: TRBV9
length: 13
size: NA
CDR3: CASSVPGAYGYTF
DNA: TGTGCCAGCAGCGTGCCGGGAGCCTATGGCTACACCTTC

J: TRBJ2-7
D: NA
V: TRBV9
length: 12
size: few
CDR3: CASSRSGYEQYF
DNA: TGTGCCAGCAGCCGGAGCGGCTACGAGCAGTACTTC

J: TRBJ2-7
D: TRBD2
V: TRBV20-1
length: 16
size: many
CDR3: CSARDLLAGESYEQYF
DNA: TGCAGTGCTAGAGATCTACTAGCGGGAGAAAGTTACGAGCAGTACTTC

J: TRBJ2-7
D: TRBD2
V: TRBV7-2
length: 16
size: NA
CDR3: CASSLGLAGVRNEQYF
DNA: TGTGCCAGCAGCTTAGGGCTAGCGGGAGTGAGGAACGAGCAGTACTTC

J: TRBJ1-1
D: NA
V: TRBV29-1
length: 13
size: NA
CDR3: CSVDLGQNTEAFF
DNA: TGCAGCGTTGACTTGGGACAGAACACTGAAGCTTTCTTT

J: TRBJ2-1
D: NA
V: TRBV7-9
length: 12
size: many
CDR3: CASSPRDNEQFF
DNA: TGTGCCAGCAGCCCGCGAGATAATGAGCAGTTCTTC

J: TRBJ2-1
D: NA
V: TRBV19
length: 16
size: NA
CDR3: CASSVPTESSYNEQFF
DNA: TGTGCCAGTAGTGTGCCGACAGAGAGCTCCTACAATGAGCAGTTCTTC

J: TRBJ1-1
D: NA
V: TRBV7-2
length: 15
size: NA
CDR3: CASSSGRRMNTEAFF
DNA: TGTGCCAGCAGCTCCGGACGGAGAATGAACACTGAAGCTTTCTTT

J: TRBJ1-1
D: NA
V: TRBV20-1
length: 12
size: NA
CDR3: CSARLGPAEAFF
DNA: TGCAGTGCTAGGTTGGGGCCGGCTGAAGCTTTCTTT

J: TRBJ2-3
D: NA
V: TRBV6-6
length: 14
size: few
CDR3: CASSYELAADTQYF
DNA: TGTGCCAGCAGTTACGAACTAGCAGCGGATACGCAGTATTTT

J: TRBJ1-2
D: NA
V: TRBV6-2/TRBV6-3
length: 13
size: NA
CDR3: CASSKPSPGGYTF
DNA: TGTGCCAGCAGCAAACCCTCCCCGGGGGGCTACACCTTC

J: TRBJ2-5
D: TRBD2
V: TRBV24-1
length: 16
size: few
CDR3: CATSDKAASGAETQYF
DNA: TGTGCCACCAGTGACAAGGCGGCTAGCGGGGCGGAGACCCAGTACTTC

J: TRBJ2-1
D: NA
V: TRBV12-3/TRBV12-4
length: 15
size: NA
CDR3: CASGPQAGYYNEQFF
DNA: TGTGCCAGCGGACCTCAGGCGGGGTACTACAATGAGCAGTTCTTC

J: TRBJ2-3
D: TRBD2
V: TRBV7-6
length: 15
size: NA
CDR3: CASTSAGASTDTQYF
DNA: TGTGCCAGCACCTCAGCGGGGGCCAGCACAGATACGCAGTATTTT

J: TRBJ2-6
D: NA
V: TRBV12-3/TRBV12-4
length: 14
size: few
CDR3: CASRGFTGANVLTF
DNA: TGTGCCAGCAGGGGGTTTACTGGGGCCAACGTCCTGACTTTC

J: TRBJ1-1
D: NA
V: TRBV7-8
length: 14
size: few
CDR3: CASSLIPGALEAFF
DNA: TGTGCCAGCAGCTTAATCCCAGGGGCCCTTGAAGCTTTCTTT

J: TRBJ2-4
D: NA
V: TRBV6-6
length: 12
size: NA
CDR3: CASSYEGNIQYF
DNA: TGTGCCAGCAGTTACGAGGGGAACATTCAGTACTTC

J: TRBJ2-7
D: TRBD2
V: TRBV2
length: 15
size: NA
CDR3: CASGLGLAGNYEQYF
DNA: TGTGCCAGCGGGCTTGGGCTAGCGGGAAATTACGAGCAGTACTTC

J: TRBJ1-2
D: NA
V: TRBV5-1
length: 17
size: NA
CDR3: CASSLEAQHSINYGYTF
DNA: TGCGCCAGCAGCTTGGAGGCCCAGCATAGTATAAACTATGGCTACACCTTC

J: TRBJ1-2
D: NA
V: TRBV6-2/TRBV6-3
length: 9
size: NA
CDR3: CASGRGYTF
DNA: TGTGCCAGCGGCCGGGGCTACACCTTC

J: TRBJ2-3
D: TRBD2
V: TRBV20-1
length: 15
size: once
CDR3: CSARKTSLGTDTQYF
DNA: TGCAGTGCTAGAAAGACTAGCTTGGGCACAGATACGCAGTATTTT

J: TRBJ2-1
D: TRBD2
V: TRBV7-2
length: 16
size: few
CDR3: CASSLVASGIYNEQFF
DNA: TGTGCCAGCAGCTTAGTGGCTAGCGGGATCTACAATGAGCAGTTCTTC

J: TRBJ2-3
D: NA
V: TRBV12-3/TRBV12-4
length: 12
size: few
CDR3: CASSPPADTQYF
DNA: TGTGCCAGCAGCCCCCCGGCAGATACGCAGTATTTT

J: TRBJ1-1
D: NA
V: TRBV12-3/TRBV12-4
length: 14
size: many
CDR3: CASSPHRGNTEAFF
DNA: TGTGCCAGCAGCCCACACCGGGGCAACACTGAAGCTTTCTTT

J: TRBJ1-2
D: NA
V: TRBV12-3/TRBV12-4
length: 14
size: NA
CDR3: CASSLGGSEGGYTF
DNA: TGTGCCAGCAGTTTAGGCGGGAGCGAAGGTGGCTACACCTTC

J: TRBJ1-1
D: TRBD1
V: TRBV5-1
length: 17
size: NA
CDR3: CASSRIPADRGGTEAFF
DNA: TGCGCCAGCAGCCGAATACCAGCGGACAGGGGAGGGACTGAAGCTTTCTTT

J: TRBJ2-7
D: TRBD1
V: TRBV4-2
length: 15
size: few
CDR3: CASSQGGTGTYEQYF
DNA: TGTGCCAGCAGCCAAGGAGGGACAGGGACCTACGAGCAGTACTTC

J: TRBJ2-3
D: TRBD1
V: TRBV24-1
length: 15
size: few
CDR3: CATSEPGQGTDTQYF
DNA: TGTGCCACCAGTGAACCGGGACAGGGCACAGATACGCAGTATTTT

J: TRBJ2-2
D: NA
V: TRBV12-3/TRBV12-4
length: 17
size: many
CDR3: CASSLGVDILGPLELFF
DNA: TGTGCCAGCAGCCTAGGGGTCGACATCCTGGGTCCCCTTGAGCTGTTTTTT

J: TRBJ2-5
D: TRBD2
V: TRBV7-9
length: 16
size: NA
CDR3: CASSSTLAGIRETQYF
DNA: TGTGCCAGCAGCTCCACATTAGCGGGAATAAGAGAGACCCAGTACTTC

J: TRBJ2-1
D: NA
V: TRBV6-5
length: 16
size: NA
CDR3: CASSYSLTGENHEQFF
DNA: TGTGCCAGCAGTTACTCCCTGACTGGGGAGAATCATGAGCAGTTCTTC

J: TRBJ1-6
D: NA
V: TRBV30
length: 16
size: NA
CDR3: CAWSVWGKGRNSALHF
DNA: TGTGCCTGGAGTGTATGGGGTAAGGGGCGGAATTCAGCCCTCCACTTT

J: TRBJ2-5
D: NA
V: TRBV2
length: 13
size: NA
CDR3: CAEMVLRGKTQYF
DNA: TGTGCCGAAATGGTTCTACGGGGGAAGACCCAGTACTTC

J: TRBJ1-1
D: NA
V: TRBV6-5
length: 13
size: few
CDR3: CATASRAPTEAFF
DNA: TGTGCCACCGCATCGCGGGCCCCCACTGAAGCTTTCTTT

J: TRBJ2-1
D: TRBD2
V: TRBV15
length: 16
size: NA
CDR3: CATSRAGLAGFNEQFF
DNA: TGTGCCACCAGCAGAGCGGGACTAGCGGGCTTCAATGAGCAGTTCTTC

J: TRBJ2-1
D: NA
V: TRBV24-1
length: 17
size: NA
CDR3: CATSDRLRRGLHNEQFF
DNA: TGTGCCACCAGTGATCGTCTACGGCGGGGCCTACACAATGAGCAGTTCTTC

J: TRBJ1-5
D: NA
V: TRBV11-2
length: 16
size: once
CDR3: CASSSIRGYSNQPQHF
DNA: TGTGCCAGCAGCTCCATCAGGGGATATAGCAATCAGCCCCAGCATTTT

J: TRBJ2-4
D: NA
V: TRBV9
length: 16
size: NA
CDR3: CASSATPIAAKNIQYF
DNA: TGTGCCAGCAGCGCTACGCCTATCGCGGCCAAAAACATTCAGTACTTC

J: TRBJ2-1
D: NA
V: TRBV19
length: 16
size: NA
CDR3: CASTQGWGDSYNEQFF
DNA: TGTGCCAGTACCCAAGGTTGGGGGGACTCCTACAATGAGCAGTTCTTC

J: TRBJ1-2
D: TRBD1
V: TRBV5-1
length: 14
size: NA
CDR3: CASSFTGEGYGYTF
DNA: TGCGCCAGCAGCTTTACAGGGGAGGGCTATGGCTACACCTTC

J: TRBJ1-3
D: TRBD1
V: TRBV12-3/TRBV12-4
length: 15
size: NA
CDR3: CASSLGQGAGNTIYF
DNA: TGTGCCAGCAGTTTGGGGCAGGGGGCTGGAAACACCATATATTTT